Listed below are T cell receptor beta chains from one sample, sequenced in a study of T cell responses to AZD1222 COVID-19 vaccine. Sequencing was performed with immunoSEQ multiplex PCR; in TCRdb, only in-frame clones are kept and a portion is missing. The sample consists of under 95,000 clones, 90% of them appearing once. Source: peripheral blood, taken 28 days after the second AZD1222 dose. These receptors all come from an adult who received the AZD1222 COVID-19 vaccine. The CDR3 runs from the conserved cysteine through the conserved F or W. D genes are given only for firm matches. Some rows have no size entry. The others give once, few or many, or a class for an expanded clone.

j_call: TRBJ1-4
v_call: TRBV2
clone_size: .
d_call: TRBD1
cdr3_aa: CASSYGGGNEKLFF
cdr3_nt: TGTGCCAGCTCCTATGGAGGGGGCAACGAAAAACTGTTTTTT

j_call: TRBJ1-5
v_call: TRBV7-3
clone_size: .
d_call: .
cdr3_aa: CASSLGFLSPQHF
cdr3_nt: TGTGCCAGCAGCTTGGGGTTCCTATCACCCCAGCATTTT

j_call: TRBJ2-7
v_call: TRBV28
clone_size: .
d_call: .
cdr3_aa: CASSLGPRDPPYEQYF
cdr3_nt: TGTGCCAGCAGTTTAGGCCCCCGGGACCCTCCCTACGAGCAGTACTTC

j_call: TRBJ2-7
v_call: TRBV5-1
clone_size: .
d_call: .
cdr3_aa: CASSPVGESGQYF
cdr3_nt: TGCGCCAGCAGCCCGGTCGGAGAATCGGGGCAGTACTTC

j_call: TRBJ2-5
v_call: TRBV9
clone_size: .
d_call: .
cdr3_aa: CASSVAAQETQYF
cdr3_nt: TGTGCCAGCAGCGTCGCCGCGCAAGAGACCCAGTACTTC

j_call: TRBJ2-7
v_call: TRBV19
clone_size: .
d_call: .
cdr3_aa: CASSGTLQGGSYEQYF
cdr3_nt: TGTGCCAGTAGTGGCACCTTACAGGGCGGATCCTACGAGCAGTACTTC

j_call: TRBJ1-2
v_call: TRBV28
clone_size: .
d_call: .
cdr3_aa: CASSFVRWDFGYTF
cdr3_nt: TGTGCCAGCAGTTTCGTTCGTTGGGATTTCGGCTACACCTTC

j_call: TRBJ1-1
v_call: TRBV28
clone_size: few
d_call: .
cdr3_aa: CASGGMNTEAFF
cdr3_nt: TGTGCCAGCGGGGGGATGAACACTGAAGCTTTCTTT

j_call: TRBJ1-4
v_call: TRBV6-4
clone_size: .
d_call: .
cdr3_aa: CASSSSGNSNEKLFF
cdr3_nt: TGTGCCAGCAGCAGCTCGGGGAATTCTAATGAAAAACTGTTTTTT

j_call: TRBJ1-5
v_call: TRBV28
clone_size: .
d_call: TRBD1
cdr3_aa: CASSLHRGGSSNQPQHF
cdr3_nt: TGTGCCAGCAGCCTTCACAGGGGGGGGTCTAGCAATCAGCCCCAGCATTTT

j_call: TRBJ2-1
v_call: TRBV7-3
clone_size: .
d_call: .
cdr3_aa: CASSVDGSSYNEQFF
cdr3_nt: TGTGCCAGCAGCGTGGACGGAAGCTCCTACAATGAGCAGTTCTTC

j_call: TRBJ2-7
v_call: TRBV15
clone_size: .
d_call: .
cdr3_aa: CATSRGQVSEQYF
cdr3_nt: TGTGCCACCAGCAGAGGACAGGTGTCCGAGCAGTACTTC

j_call: TRBJ1-3
v_call: TRBV7-2
clone_size: once
d_call: .
cdr3_aa: CASSLAGTSGNTIYF
cdr3_nt: TGTGCCAGCAGCTTAGCCGGGACCTCTGGAAACACCATATATTTT

j_call: TRBJ1-2
v_call: TRBV3-1/TRBV3-2
clone_size: .
d_call: .
cdr3_aa: CASSPPGLSYGYTF
cdr3_nt: TGTGCCAGCAGCCCCCCCGGGCTCAGCTATGGCTACACCTTC

j_call: TRBJ2-1
v_call: TRBV7-6
clone_size: .
d_call: .
cdr3_aa: CASSPRSSSYNEQFF
cdr3_nt: TGTGCCAGCAGCCCGAGAAGCAGCTCCTACAATGAGCAGTTCTTC

j_call: TRBJ2-5
v_call: TRBV7-9
clone_size: .
d_call: TRBD2
cdr3_aa: CASSILAGGGETQYF
cdr3_nt: TGTGCCAGCAGCATCCTAGCGGGGGGTGGAGAGACCCAGTACTTC

j_call: TRBJ1-1
v_call: TRBV11-2
clone_size: .
d_call: TRBD1
cdr3_aa: CASSLVVGTGWIEAFF
cdr3_nt: TGTGCCAGCAGCTTAGTCGTCGGGACAGGGTGGATAGAAGCTTTCTTT

j_call: TRBJ1-5
v_call: TRBV4-1
clone_size: .
d_call: .
cdr3_aa: CASSPREGVDQPQHF
cdr3_nt: TGCGCCAGCAGCCCCCGGGAGGGGGTGGATCAGCCCCAGCATTTT

j_call: TRBJ1-5
v_call: TRBV5-8
clone_size: .
d_call: .
cdr3_aa: CASSLGGLSNQPQHF
cdr3_nt: TGTGCCAGCAGCCTTGGGGGTTTGAGCAATCAGCCCCAGCATTTT

j_call: TRBJ2-7
v_call: TRBV18
clone_size: .
d_call: .
cdr3_aa: CASYLGPETYEQYF
cdr3_nt: TGTGCCAGCTACCTCGGGCCGGAGACCTACGAGCAGTACTTC

j_call: TRBJ2-7
v_call: TRBV9
clone_size: .
d_call: TRBD2
cdr3_aa: CASSHRAGDPPYEQYF
cdr3_nt: TGTGCCAGCAGCCATCGAGCGGGGGATCCTCCCTACGAGCAGTACTTC

j_call: TRBJ2-5
v_call: TRBV6-4
clone_size: .
d_call: TRBD2
cdr3_aa: CASSPGLGETQYF
cdr3_nt: TGTGCCAGCAGTCCTGGACTAGGCGAGACCCAGTACTTC

j_call: TRBJ1-5
v_call: TRBV5-1
clone_size: .
d_call: TRBD1
cdr3_aa: CASSPGGEDQPQHF
cdr3_nt: TGCGCCAGCAGCCCAGGGGGCGAGGATCAGCCCCAGCATTTT

j_call: TRBJ2-7
v_call: TRBV9
clone_size: .
d_call: .
cdr3_aa: CASSAGGGEQYF
cdr3_nt: TGTGCCAGCAGCGCAGGGGGAGGAGAGCAGTACTTC

j_call: TRBJ1-1
v_call: TRBV28
clone_size: .
d_call: TRBD1
cdr3_aa: CASSPAGQGASEAFF
cdr3_nt: TGTGCCAGCAGTCCGGCGGGACAGGGGGCTTCTGAAGCTTTCTTT

j_call: TRBJ2-1
v_call: TRBV6-2/TRBV6-3
clone_size: .
d_call: TRBD2
cdr3_aa: CASSPRTSEYNEQFF
cdr3_nt: TGTGCCAGCAGTCCGCGGACTAGCGAGTACAATGAGCAGTTCTTC

j_call: TRBJ2-7
v_call: TRBV4-1
clone_size: .
d_call: .
cdr3_aa: CASSQEPPSTRSSYEQYF
cdr3_nt: TGCGCCAGCAGCCAAGAGCCCCCCTCGACTCGTAGCTCCTACGAGCAGTACTTC

j_call: TRBJ1-5
v_call: TRBV20-1
clone_size: .
d_call: .
cdr3_aa: CSASTGHPNQPQHF
cdr3_nt: TGCAGTGCTAGTACGGGACACCCTAATCAGCCCCAGCATTTT

j_call: TRBJ2-7
v_call: TRBV19
clone_size: once
d_call: TRBD1
cdr3_aa: CASSAGRGRYEQYF
cdr3_nt: TGTGCCAGTAGTGCCGGCAGGGGGCGGTACGAGCAGTACTTC

j_call: TRBJ1-6
v_call: TRBV30
clone_size: .
d_call: .
cdr3_aa: CAWEATSPLHF
cdr3_nt: TGTGCCTGGGAGGCCACTTCACCCCTCCACTTT

j_call: TRBJ1-1
v_call: TRBV7-8
clone_size: .
d_call: TRBD1
cdr3_aa: CASSPGTAEAFF
cdr3_nt: TGTGCCAGCAGCCCCGGGACAGCTGAAGCTTTCTTT

j_call: TRBJ1-2
v_call: TRBV21-1
clone_size: .
d_call: .
cdr3_aa: CASSKQRGRYGYTF
cdr3_nt: TGTGCCAGCAGCAAGCAACGAGGTCGGTATGGCTACACCTTC

j_call: TRBJ1-1
v_call: TRBV3-1/TRBV3-2
clone_size: .
d_call: TRBD1
cdr3_aa: CASSSRQGAAVNTEAFF
cdr3_nt: TGTGCCAGCAGCTCCCGACAGGGGGCGGCGGTGAACACTGAAGCTTTCTTT

j_call: TRBJ1-1
v_call: TRBV28
clone_size: .
d_call: TRBD1
cdr3_aa: CASSLVTGGNTEAFF
cdr3_nt: TGTGCCAGCAGTCTAGTGACAGGGGGAAACACTGAAGCTTTCTTT

j_call: TRBJ2-7
v_call: TRBV24-1
clone_size: .
d_call: TRBD1
cdr3_aa: CATKRQGSPGDEQYF
cdr3_nt: TGTGCCACCAAACGACAGGGGTCCCCAGGGGACGAGCAGTACTTC

j_call: TRBJ2-1
v_call: TRBV15
clone_size: .
d_call: .
cdr3_aa: CATSRDSNRLVSEQFF
cdr3_nt: TGTGCCACCAGCAGAGATTCGAACAGGTTGGTCAGCGAGCAGTTCTTC

j_call: TRBJ2-1
v_call: TRBV3-1/TRBV3-2
clone_size: .
d_call: TRBD2
cdr3_aa: CASSYRLASGDEQFF
cdr3_nt: TGTGCCAGCAGTTATAGACTAGCTTCAGGCGATGAGCAGTTCTTC

j_call: TRBJ1-5
v_call: TRBV6-5
clone_size: .
d_call: .
cdr3_aa: CATSPPGYSNQPQHF
cdr3_nt: TGTGCCACCTCACCACCCGGTTATAGCAATCAGCCCCAGCATTTT

j_call: TRBJ1-2
v_call: TRBV12-3/TRBV12-4
clone_size: .
d_call: TRBD1
cdr3_aa: CASSRQGPWGYTF
cdr3_nt: TGTGCCAGCAGTCGACAGGGGCCTTGGGGCTACACCTTC

j_call: TRBJ2-7
v_call: TRBV11-2
clone_size: .
d_call: .
cdr3_aa: CASSPGWGPSYEQYF
cdr3_nt: TGTGCCAGCAGCCCTGGGTGGGGCCCCAGCTACGAGCAGTACTTC

j_call: TRBJ1-3
v_call: TRBV19
clone_size: .
d_call: .
cdr3_aa: CASRGGAGNTIYF
cdr3_nt: TGTGCCAGTAGGGGAGGTGCTGGAAACACCATATATTTT

j_call: TRBJ2-1
v_call: TRBV30
clone_size: once
d_call: .
cdr3_aa: CAWRTVSSYNEQFF
cdr3_nt: TGTGCCTGGAGGACGGTAAGCTCCTACAATGAGCAGTTCTTC